Listed below are T cell receptor beta chains from one sample, sequenced in a study of read filtering for tumor transcriptome and immune sequencing. TCRdb reprocessed the reads with MiXCR, giving one entry per CDR3 protein. In the table there are 20,000 to 25,000 distinct CDR3 sequences, around 13% of which are singletons. The sample consisted of a population of CD138-negative cells sorted from bone marrow. These receptors came from a donor aged 40 or older with multiple myeloma. Each CDR3 is given with its conserved first and last residue. The D gene is left open where the match is weak. Only part of the rows carry a size: once, few, many, or a class if the clone is expanded.

D gene,V gene,clone size,J gene,CDR3 protein,CDR3 DNA
.,TRBV5-1,few,TRBJ2-6,CASSKDSGANVLTF,TGCGCCAGCAGTAAGGACTCTGGGGCCAACGTCCTGACTTTC
.,TRBV28,many,TRBJ2-5,CASGTPEETQYF,TGTGCCAGTGGGACCCCCGAAGAGACCCAGTACTTC
.,TRBV6-1,many,TRBJ1-2,CASSPGERGSYGYTF,TGTGCCAGCAGTCCCGGGGAACGCGGTAGCTATGGCTACACCTTC
TRBD2,TRBV3-1,many,TRBJ2-1,CASSRLAGGGNEQFF,TGTGCCAGCAGCCGGCTAGCGGGAGGGGGAAATGAGCAGTTCTTC
TRBD2,TRBV19,few,TRBJ2-1,CASSIGTSGSNEQFF,TGTGCCAGTAGTATAGGGACTAGCGGGAGCAATGAGCAGTTCTTC
.,TRBV20-1,many,TRBJ2-2,CSVGLSNTGELFF,TGCAGCGTAGGACTATCGAACACCGGGGAGCTGTTTTTT
.,TRBV19,few,TRBJ1-5,CASSIARGYSNQPQHF,TGTGCCAGTAGTATAGCAAGGGGCTATAGCAATCAGCCCCAGCATTTT
.,TRBV11-2,many,TRBJ2-1,CASTSGTISYNEQFF,TGTGCCAGCACCTCCGGGACCATATCCTACAATGAGCAGTTCTTC
.,TRBV11-2,many,TRBJ2-5,CASSLDRQETQYF,TGTGCCAGCAGCTTGGATCGGCAAGAGACCCAGTACTTC
.,TRBV2,.,TRBJ2-1,CASSEAKGRLVEQFF,TGTGCCAGCAGTGAAGCGAAGGGACGATTAGTCGAGCAGTTCTTC
TRBD2,TRBV20-1,many,TRBJ2-7,CSASGRASGSYEQYF,TGCAGTGCTAGTGGGAGGGCTAGCGGATCCTACGAGCAGTACTTC
TRBD2,TRBV4-1,many,TRBJ2-3,CASSGAGGGTDTQYF,TGCGCCAGCAGCGGGGCGGGAGGGGGCACAGATACGCAGTATTTT
.,TRBV5-1,.,TRBJ2-1,CARSSPLTGLYNEQFF,TGCGCCCGCAGCTCCCCTCTAACGGGGCTCTACAATGAGCAGTTCTTC
.,TRBV6-5,.,TRBJ2-7,CASSYQGQTYEQYF,TGTGCCAGCAGTTACCAGGGGCAGACCTACGAGCAGTACTTC
TRBD1,TRBV11-2,medium-sized,TRBJ2-1,CASSRDSYNEQFF,TGTGCCAGCAGCAGGGACAGCTACAATGAGCAGTTCTTC
TRBD2,TRBV28,many,TRBJ2-7,CASSLGADIAGVPEEQYF,TGTGCCAGCAGTTTAGGTGCAGATATAGCGGGTGTGCCAGAAGAGCAGTACTTC
.,TRBV28,few,TRBJ1-5,CASSSGDSSNQPQHF,TGTGCCAGCAGTTCGGGGGACTCGAGCAATCAGCCCCAGCATTTT
.,TRBV30,many,TRBJ2-2,CAWMGWGTGELFF,TGTGCCTGGATGGGCTGGGGCACCGGGGAGCTGTTTTTT
TRBD1,TRBV27,few,TRBJ2-6,CASSLDRGLSGANVLTF,TGTGCCAGCAGTTTAGACAGGGGGCTATCTGGGGCCAACGTCCTGACTTTC
TRBD1,TRBV28,many,TRBJ2-2,CASSTGGSGTGELFF,TGTGCCAGCAGCACAGGGGGCTCGGGCACCGGGGAGCTGTTTTTT
.,TRBV5-5,many,TRBJ2-3,CASSLATLDLTSTDTQYF,TGTGCCAGCAGCTTGGCCACCCTAGACCTGACTAGCACAGATACGCAGTATTTT
.,TRBV20-1,.,TRBJ2-6,CSAEHGSGANVLTF,TGCAGTGCTGAACACGGCTCTGGGGCCAACGTCCTGACTTTC
TRBD2,TRBV2,.,TRBJ2-2,CASVTGTTNTGELFF,TGTGCCAGCGTTACCGGGACTACCAACACCGGGGAGCTGTTTTTT
.,TRBV5-5,.,TRBJ1-3,CAGSLSGGMSSGNTIYF,TGTGCCGGCAGCTTGTCGGGGGGGATGAGCTCTGGAAACACCATATATTTT
.,TRBV12-3/TRBV12-4,many,TRBJ2-7,CASSLGRYEQYF,TGTGCCAGCAGTTTAGGCCGCTACGAGCAGTACTTC
.,TRBV29-1,many,TRBJ2-4,CSVRDSGAKNIQYF,TGCAGCGTGAGGGACTCTGGAGCCAAAAACATTCAGTACTTC
TRBD1,TRBV28,many,TRBJ2-1,CASMVWTGGDEQFF,TGTGCCAGCATGGTGTGGACAGGGGGCGACGAGCAGTTCTTC
.,TRBV2,.,TRBJ2-2,CASSEWRNGELFF,TGTGCCAGCAGTGAATGGCGGAACGGGGAGCTGTTTTTT
.,TRBV28,few,TRBJ2-7,CASSRPPGSYSYEQYF,TGTGCCAGCAGCCGCCCTCCCGGCAGTTACTCCTACGAGCAGTACTTC
.,TRBV7-9,many,TRBJ2-5,CASSELASQETQYF,TGTGCCAGCAGCGAGTTGGCGTCCCAAGAGACCCAGTACTTC
TRBD1,TRBV12-3/TRBV12-4,many,TRBJ2-1,CASSFSGTGGDEQFF,TGTGCCAGCAGTTTTTCCGGGACAGGGGGCGATGAGCAGTTCTTC
.,TRBV3-1,few,TRBJ1-3,CASSQVGYTIYF,TGTGCCAGCAGCCAAGTTGGGTACACCATATATTTT
.,TRBV5-1,many,TRBJ2-7,CASSYADSEQYF,TGCGCCAGCAGCTACGCGGATTCCGAGCAGTACTTC
.,TRBV11-2,many,TRBJ2-2,CARMTRSSTGQLFF,TGTGCCAGGATGACGAGATCATCGACCGGGCAGCTGTTTTTT
.,TRBV7-9,many,TRBJ2-7,CASRDSYEQYF,TGTGCCAGCAGGGACAGCTACGAGCAGTACTTC
TRBD1,TRBV6-5,many,TRBJ2-7,CASSPGQGNFEQYF,TGTGCCAGCAGTCCCGGACAGGGTAATTTCGAGCAGTACTTC
TRBD1,TRBV6-5,many,TRBJ1-1,CASNLNRGYTEAFF,TGTGCCAGCAACCTAAACAGGGGATACACTGAAGCTTTCTTT